One sample yielded the 13 T cell receptor beta chains listed below, sequenced in a study of cytomegalovirus exposure and HLA in healthy donors. The PCR contained 60 Vbeta and 13 Jbeta primers. The method was immunoSEQ multiplex PCR; TCRdb's version includes in-frame clones alone and lacks a portion of them. The data contain 85,000 to 100,000 clones, over 70% of them singletons. The sequenced sample consisted of PBMCs. The receptors derive from a man aged 45-65 years in good health and CMV-seropositive.

The V and J genes are TRBV7-2 and TRBJ1-2; 10 bases line up with TRBD1. The ends lost 1 base at V and 4 bases at J; junction bases unmatched: 0. This CDR3 has 14 amino acids. Germline CDR1 reads SGHTA; CDR2 reads FQGNSA. The CDR3 reads CASSLGTGGYGYTF. The CDR3 nucleotides read TGTGCCAGCAGCTTAGGGACAGGGGGCTATGGCTACACCTTC.

This chain joins TRBV28 and TRBJ2-7, with D perhaps TRBD2 (5 bases). V lost 0 bases, J lost 4 bases, and 10 bases lay in between. The CDR3 sequence is 14 residues long. Germline CDR1 MDHEN, CDR2 SYDVKM. This CDR3 is CASSLWGSNYEQYF. CDR3 coding DNA: TGTGCCAGCAGTTTATGGGGGAGCAATTACGAGCAGTACTTC.

The chain employs TRBV5-6 and TRBJ2-2, with D possibly being TRBD1 (5 bases). The CDR3 extends over 13 amino acids. CDR1 is SGHDT and CDR2 is YYEEEE in the germline V gene. The germline V and J ends were trimmed by 0 bases and 6 bases, with 6 bases remaining between them. This CDR3 reads CASSLGGPGELFF. The CDR3 coding sequence is TGTGCCAGCAGCTTGGGGGGCCCCGGGGAGCTGTTTTTT.

This clone was recorded only once. The chain carries TRBV7-2 and TRBJ2-1; D possibly corresponds to TRBD2 (5 bases). Germline V lookup: CDR1 SGHTA, CDR2 FQGNSA. There are 16 residues in the CDR3. The V end was cut by 5 bases, the J end by 0 bases, with 14 bases between. This chain's CDR3 is CASSLSSTSSYNEQFF. The CDR3 coding sequence is TGTGCCAGCAGCCTATCTAGCACCAGCTCCTACAATGAGCAGTTCTTC.

V and J are TRBV7-2 and TRBJ1-6; D possibly corresponds to TRBD1 (5 bases). Germline-derived CDR1 and CDR2 are SGHTA and FQGNSA. Deletions cut 1 base from V and 7 bases from J, with 14 bases between. This CDR3 comprises 16 residues. The CDR3 protein is CASSLVGQGGNSPLHF. The CDR3 DNA reads TGTGCCAGCAGCTTAGTGGGCCAGGGAGGGAATTCACCCCTCCACTTT.

A note on this clone: Germline is not matched at one junction end, which may reflect a read error. The chain has TRBV30 and TRBJ1-5; 7 bases are a match to TRBD1. The CDR3 is 13 amino acids. The germline gives CDR1 GTSNPN, CDR2 SVGIG (reference sequence). This CDR3 is CAWSKQGNQPQNF. Written as DNA, the CDR3 is TGTGCCTGGAGTAAACAGGGGAATCAGCCCCAGAATTTT.

The chain combines TRBV7-9 with TRBJ1-6; a weak D match, TRBD1 (6 bases). V dropped 1 base and J dropped 9 bases, with 10 bases sitting between them. The CDR3 covers 14 residues. In germline, CDR1 is SEHNR, CDR2 FQNEAQ (reference sequence). Written as DNA, the CDR3 is TGTGCCAGCAGCTTAGGGACAGATTTTTCACCCCTCCACTTT. Translating it yields CASSLGTDFSPLHF.

The chain links TRBV4-2 to TRBJ1-1; TRBD1 might be the D (6 bases). Germline CDR1 LGHNA, CDR2 YNFKEQ. This CDR3 is built from 12 residues. The germline V and J ends were trimmed by 11 bases and 3 bases, with 13 bases remaining between them. The CDR3 spells CASGGADTEAFF. The CDR3 nucleotides read TGTGCCTCGGGGGGGGCGGACACTGAAGCTTTCTTT.

The gene calls are TRBV30 and TRBJ2-3; no firm D call. There are 12 residues in the CDR3. The V end lost 4 bases, the J end lost 5 bases, and 10 bases lay between the germline ends. In germline, CDR1 is GTSNPN, CDR2 SVGIG (reference sequence). CDR3 loop: CAWKGVGDTQYF. CDR3 coding DNA: TGTGCCTGGAAAGGAGTTGGAGATACGCAGTATTTT.

The genes are TRBV10-2 and TRBJ2-7; 10 bases map to TRBD1. Trimming removed 6 bases from V and 2 bases from J; junction bases left unmatched: 7. This CDR3 is built from 15 residues. Germline CDR1 is WSHSY and CDR2 is SAAADI. CDR3 amino acids: CASRGQGPPTYEQYF. CDR3 DNA sequence: TGCGCCAGCAGGGGACAGGGGCCCCCGACCTACGAGCAGTACTTC.

V is TRBV30 and J is TRBJ1-6; D is possibly TRBD1 (6 bases). The ends were cut back, 2 bases at V and 10 bases at J, with 15 bases in the middle. CDR1 is GTSNPN and CDR2 is SVGIG in the germline V gene (reference sequence). The CDR3 totals 14 residues. Here the CDR3 reads CAWSNGQSNSPLHF. The DNA for the CDR3 is TGTGCCTGGAGTAACGGACAGTCGAACTCACCCCTCCACTTT.

This sequence joins TRBV7-2 and TRBJ2-5; TRBD2 is a possible D gene (6 bases). Germline CDR1 SGHTA, CDR2 FQGNSA. The V end lost 1 base, the J end lost 5 bases, and 14 bases lay between the germline ends. This CDR3 comprises 15 residues. CDR3 DNA: TGTGCCAGCAGCTTAGTGGCAGGGAGGCCGGAGACCCAGTACTTC. This encodes CASSLVAGRPETQYF.

For the CDR3, the DNA is TGTGCCTGGAGTTTGTCAGGGCGTAGCACAGATACGCAGTATTTT. The encoded protein is CAWSLSGRSTDTQYF. The chain uses TRBV30 and TRBJ2-3, with a possible D match to TRBD1 (5 bases). This CDR3 has 15 amino acids. V dropped 2 bases and J dropped 0 bases, with 12 bases sitting between them. Germline assignment: CDR1 GTSNPN and CDR2 SVGIG (reference sequence).